A selection of T cell receptor beta chains follows, all from one sample in a study of spatial heterogeneity in lung cancer. Each CDR3 protein gets one entry after TCRdb re-called the 5' RACE reads with MiXCR. The profile shows more than 10,000 distinct CDR3 sequences, 5.1% of them singletons. Material: lung tumor tissue, obtained at surgery. These TCRs come from a male donor with early-stage non-small cell lung cancer. Both conserved end residues are part of each CDR3. A D gene is named only where the DNA matches it firmly. Rows may omit the clone size; those that give it use once, few, many or a size class.

D gene: TRBD1
V gene: TRBV5-1
J gene: TRBJ2-7
clone size: many
CDR3 protein: CASSSQTGNEQYF
CDR3 DNA: TGCGCCAGCAGCTCGCAGACAGGGAACGAGCAGTACTTC

D gene: TRBD2
V gene: TRBV4-1
J gene: TRBJ2-5
clone size: many
CDR3 protein: CASSQDRGAGGRETQYF
CDR3 DNA: TGCGCCAGCAGCCAAGATAGAGGAGCGGGGGGGCGGGAGACCCAGTACTTC

D gene: .
V gene: TRBV20-1
J gene: TRBJ2-3
clone size: many
CDR3 protein: CSAREAKSTDTQYF
CDR3 DNA: TGCAGTGCTAGGGAAGCGAAAAGCACAGATACGCAGTATTTT

D gene: .
V gene: TRBV20-1
J gene: TRBJ2-3
clone size: few
CDR3 protein: CSASRAADTQYF
CDR3 DNA: TGCAGTGCTAGTCGTGCTGCAGATACGCAGTATTTT

D gene: .
V gene: TRBV29-1
J gene: TRBJ2-5
clone size: many
CDR3 protein: CSVSRDSQETQYF
CDR3 DNA: TGCAGCGTTAGCCGGGACTCCCAAGAGACCCAGTACTTC

D gene: .
V gene: TRBV7-2
J gene: TRBJ2-7
clone size: many
CDR3 protein: CASSLERSSYEQYF
CDR3 DNA: TGTGCCAGCAGCTTAGAGCGGAGCTCCTACGAGCAGTACTTC

D gene: .
V gene: TRBV7-6
J gene: TRBJ1-1
clone size: many
CDR3 protein: CASSPRQPNTEAFF
CDR3 DNA: TGTGCCAGCAGCCCCCGCCAGCCGAACACTGAAGCTTTCTTT

D gene: .
V gene: TRBV7-9
J gene: TRBJ1-3
clone size: many
CDR3 protein: CASSLRDTSGNTIYF
CDR3 DNA: TGTGCCAGCAGCCTCCGGGACACCTCTGGAAACACCATATATTTT

D gene: .
V gene: TRBV28
J gene: TRBJ2-7
clone size: many
CDR3 protein: CASTFSRAPYEQYF
CDR3 DNA: TGTGCCAGCACCTTCTCTCGGGCCCCCTACGAGCAGTACTTC

D gene: .
V gene: TRBV5-1
J gene: TRBJ1-4
clone size: .
CDR3 protein: CASSLGRNTYDPPNEKLFF
CDR3 DNA: TGCGCCAGCAGCTTGGGCAGAAATACCTACGACCCTCCTAATGAAAAACTGTTTTTT

D gene: .
V gene: TRBV28
J gene: TRBJ2-7
clone size: many
CDR3 protein: CASSFQNYEQYF
CDR3 DNA: TGTGCCAGCAGTTTTCAAAACTACGAGCAGTACTTC

D gene: .
V gene: TRBV5-1
J gene: TRBJ2-5
clone size: large
CDR3 protein: CASSINRRFQETQYF
CDR3 DNA: TGCGCCAGCAGCATAAACAGGAGATTCCAAGAGACCCAGTACTTC

D gene: .
V gene: TRBV9
J gene: TRBJ1-2
clone size: many
CDR3 protein: CASSRTSGGFIERRGENYGYTF
CDR3 DNA: TGTGCCAGCAGCCGAACCTCGGGGGGATTCATCGAAAGGCGAGGAGAAAACTATGGCTACACCTTC

D gene: TRBD1
V gene: TRBV12-3/TRBV12-4
J gene: TRBJ2-1
clone size: many
CDR3 protein: CASSRTGGNEQFF
CDR3 DNA: TGTGCCAGCAGCCGGACAGGGGGCAATGAGCAGTTCTTC

D gene: TRBD2
V gene: TRBV11-2
J gene: TRBJ2-3
clone size: large
CDR3 protein: CASSLLGVAGTDTQYF
CDR3 DNA: TGTGCCAGCAGCCTCCTGGGTGTAGCGGGGACAGATACGCAGTATTTT

D gene: .
V gene: TRBV4-3
J gene: TRBJ2-1
clone size: many
CDR3 protein: CASSQGLGEQFF
CDR3 DNA: TGCGCCAGCAGCCAGGGACTCGGAGAGCAGTTCTTC

D gene: .
V gene: TRBV5-5
J gene: TRBJ2-3
clone size: many
CDR3 protein: CASSLGVAGIDTQYF
CDR3 DNA: TGTGCCAGCAGCTTGGGGGTCGCCGGGATAGATACGCAGTATTTT